This T cell receptor (beta chain) appears in the sequencing data of a study of shared clonotypes between healthy human individuals (dated by TCRdb to about 2020). For context, the study as a whole: The cohort included three men and a couple of women between 18 and 49 years of age. For each donor, CD4 naive and CD4 memory were each run on three plates, CD8 naive on two plates, and CD8 memory on one plate. Blood TCR repertoires of a handful of healthy adults were deeply sequenced to estimate repertoire size and the extent of clonotype sharing between individuals. To increase sequencing depth and limit assay-specific biases, different laboratories used diverse techniques to prepare libraries and sequence TCR repertoires. Leukapheresis yielded between about 0.85 and 9 billion PBMCs per donor. Broader findings and caveats from the paper: Compared with non-shared clonotypes, clonotypes shared by all four sorted-subset donors had higher generation probabilities. Pairwise subsampling indicated that sequencing depth was expected to affect the degree of clonotype sharing among donors. Naive subsets generally had larger estimated clonotype richness than memory subsets. Because the study included a small number of donors, the genetic and exposure-history diversity represented was limited. Rarefaction of sorted-subset datasets indicated incomplete sequencing despite the large sequencing depth. Sharing across a few donors was observed for about 5% of naive CD4, about 3.2% of naive CD8, over 2% of memory CD4, and around 0.4% of memory CD8 clonotypes. Sampling was restricted to blood, and TCR repertoires in tissue are likely to differ from TCR repertoires in blood.

Compared with germline, V lacks 7 bases and J lacks 7 bases; bases without a gene match: 9. The CDR3, from cysteine to phenylalanine, totals 14 residues. Of the read, only the CDR3 DNA is kept; its 42 bases are in frame from base 1. CDR1 and CDR2, per the germline V gene, are MNHNS and SASEGT. Using the deep immunoSEQ assay, multiplex PCR amplified TCR CDR3 regions from genomic DNA. Extracted genomic DNA from each cell subset was distributed evenly across all wells of several immunoSEQ 96-well plates, and each plate was treated as a replicate. For sorted subsets, approximately 190 ng genomic DNA, equal to 30,000 to 35,000 T cell genomes, was loaded into each replicate PCR. The purified libraries were quantified using a Qubit 3.0 fluorometer, sized with a Bioanalyzer 2100, and then quantified again using the KAPA Library Quantification kit. A separate single-read 150-cycle Illumina NextSeq 550 flow cell was used to sequence each immunoSEQ 96-well plate. The original pipeline was this. The immunoSEQ output contained only junctional sequences without quality scores, so filtering could not match that applied to full-length reads. To assign V/J genes and CDR3, sequences were annotated using PyIR, a Python wrapper for IgBLAST v1.9, with IMGT germline references. Reads with weak V/J assignments (E-value above 1e-6), missing CDR3, stop codons, out-of-frame junctions, or ambiguous translated residues were removed. V3J clonotypes were defined by identical inferred V gene, J gene, and CDR3 amino acid sequence. The percentage overlap between two repertoires was calculated by dividing the number of shared unique clonotypes by the size of the smaller repertoire. RTK rarefaction, the Chao1 estimator, and Recon v2.1 estimates of unobserved clonotypes were used to assess repertoire richness. OLGA was used to compute generation probabilities for all TCRbeta clonotypes that the gDNA method yielded from a few donors. In its TCRdb copy, this immuneACCESS table keeps in-frame sequences only and misses some clones. Where compared with another copy, unresolved V genes explain less than half of these, and the others have no known cause. The V and J calls and clone size are taken from that table; D and trimming were inferred from the DNA. The sample has about 980,000 clones on record, more than 75% of them singletons. Over 1.3% of the sample belongs to the ten largest clones.

Donors were healthy HIV-negative adults with no recently reported acute infections or vaccinations. All donors were Caucasian adults living in Nashville, Tennessee, USA. CD4+ T cells were enriched by magnetic negative selection; naive cells were then positively selected on CD45RA, and the negative fraction formed the memory subset. After blood collection by leukapheresis, PBMCs were isolated using Ficoll-Histopaque density gradient centrifugation and then cryopreserved in the vapor phase of liquid nitrogen. Purity and quantity of every magnetically sorted T cell population were checked by analytical flow cytometry. Genomic DNA was isolated from each sorted fraction and quantified by UV absorbance on a Nanodrop 2000c. As concerns this clone: It lacks a known antigen. No per-base quality is available; no much larger clone lies one base away.

The sequence was collected from a man in his late teens or twenties in good health. The sample taken for sequencing was memory CD4+ T cells sorted from blood. The label giving this sample's cell subset or site can be read as: CD45RA-negative fraction. The rearrangement joined TRBV6-1 to TRBJ1-5, and 8 junctional nucleotides match TRBD1. The CDR3 protein is CASNLDRGGQPQHF. The nucleotide sequence reads as follows: TGTGCCAGCAACCTAGACAGGGGAGGGCAGCCCCAGCATTTT.